Shown below are 10 T cell receptor beta chains from a single sample sequenced in a study of T cells in women clearing cervical HPV infection. TCRdb keeps only in-frame clones here, not all; method: immunoSEQ multiplex PCR. The sample is made up of over 20,000 clones, and the top ten hold roughly 4% of it. Sequenced sample: blood buffy coat. All receptors come from a woman between 18 and 69 years old with a cervical HPV16 infection that either progressed to CIN3+ or cleared (not recorded which).

With regard to this clone: The read ends 3 residues early relative to the CDR3; the germline J gene fills the gap. The rearrangement uses TRBV5-1 and TRBJ1-3; D gene ambiguous. V was trimmed by 0 bases and J by 2 bases, leaving 6 bases between them. In germline, CDR1 is SGHRS, CDR2 YFSETQ. The CDR3 is made up of 14 amino acids. The CDR3 here is CASSLAGTGNTIYF. CDR3 bases read: TGCGCCAGCAGCTTGGCGGGGACTGGAAACACC.

CDR3 DNA (partial): TGTGCCAGCAGCCGCGATCTAGCGGGAGCTTACAATGAG. Its translation: CASSRDLAGAYNE. The full CDR3 sequence reads CASSRDLAGAYNEQFF. The V gene is TRBV7-6, the J gene TRBJ2-1; 10 bases map to TRBD2. Read data end 3 residues before the CDR3 end; the end is taken from the germline J gene. V lost 5 bases and J lost 4; bases outside the gene matches: 8. Per the germline V gene, CDR1 is SGHVS and CDR2 is FNYEAQ. The CDR3 runs to 16 residues. Full variable domain (rest looked up from reference TRBV7-6 and TRBJ2-1): GAGVSQSPRYKVTKRGQDVALRCDPISGHVSLYWYRQALGQGPEFLTYFNYEAQQDKSGLPNDRFSAERPEGSISTLTIQRTEQRDSAMYRCASSRDLAGAYNEQFFGPGTRLTVL.

About this clone itself: Sequencing ends 3 residues short of the CDR3 end; the germline J gene provides the rest. The chain links TRBV4-2 to TRBJ2-5; 11 nucleotides agree with TRBD2. There are 15 residues in the CDR3. Trimming cost V 7 bases and J 3 bases; bases outside gene matches: 7. Germline V lookup: CDR1 LGHNA, CDR2 YNFKEQ. CDR3 residues: CASKLGLAVKETQYF. CDR3 DNA (partial): TGTGCCAGCAAGTTGGGACTAGCGGTTAAAGAGACC.

A note on this clone: The observed sequence ends 3 residues before the CDR3 terminus, with the missing tail filled in from the germline J gene. The chain joins TRBV4-1 to TRBJ2-3; D ambiguous. This CDR3 contains 13 residues. Trimming took off 1 base at V and 6 bases at J, with 8 bases between the two ends. The germline V gene encodes CDR1 MGHRA and CDR2 YSYEKL. The sequenced part of the CDR3 DNA is TGCGCCAGCAGCCAAGTATTAGGGGATACG. Translation gives CASSQVLGDT. The complete CDR3 reads CASSQVLGDTQYF.

On this clone itself: The junction and the germline gene differ at one end; a read error may be behind it. The CDR3 goes on 3 residues after the read ends, and that part is filled in from the germline J gene. J is TRBJ1-5 and V is TRBV19; D gene uncertain. The CDR3 sequence is 13 residues long. Germline CDR1 reads LNHDA; CDR2 reads SQIVND (reference sequence). The part of the CDR3 DNA that was read is TGTGTCAGTAGGTTCGGCGGTAGTCAGCCC. As protein: CVSRFGGSQP. The entire CDR3 reads CVSRFGGSQPQHF.

Here the CDR3 reads CASSPSRTGFYGYTF. The covered CDR3 bases are TGTGCCAGCAGCCCATCGCGGACAGGGTTCTATGGC. The gene calls are TRBV12-3 or TRBV12-4 and TRBJ1-2; 8 bases align to TRBD1. The read comes to an end 3 residues before the CDR3 does, leaving the germline J gene to fill in the end. The CDR3 contains 15 residues. With V trimmed by 6 bases and J by 4 bases, 10 bases remained unmatched.

Notes on this clone: Read data end 3 residues before the CDR3 end; the end is taken from the germline J gene. The rearrangement joins TRBV12-3 or TRBV12-4 to TRBJ2-1; no firm D call. The ends were cut back, 3 bases at V and 1 base at J, with 7 bases in the middle. The CDR3 is 14 residues long. CDR3: CASSLVGSYNEQFF. Partial CDR3 DNA: TGTGCCAGCAGTTTGGTAGGGTCCTACAATGAG.

To note about this clone: The CDR3 extends 3 residues past the end of the read, so its final part is completed from the germline J gene. Other DNA sequences in this sample translate to the same CDR3. J is TRBJ2-5 and V is TRBV16; 9 bases map to TRBD1. Germline-derived CDR1 and CDR2 are KGHSY and FQNENV. This CDR3 is built from 14 residues. The sequenced CDR3 bases are TGTGCCAGCAGCCACATCGGACAGGGGAGTACC. Amino acid sequence: CASSHIGQGST. The whole CDR3 region reads CASSHIGQGSTQYF.

A remark on this clone: The CDR3 end lies 3 residues beyond the end of the read and is filled in from the germline J gene. The gene calls are TRBV20-1 and TRBJ2-1, with TRBD1 identical over 7 bases. The CDR3 covers 14 residues. The germline gives CDR1 DFQATT, CDR2 SNEGSKA (reference sequence). After removal of 6 bases from V and 4 bases from J, the junction contained 9 bases not matched to a gene. CDR3 bases read: TGCAGTGCACCGCCGGGACAGAAGTACAATGAG. This gives the protein CSAPPGQKYNE. The full CDR3 protein is CSAPPGQKYNEQFF.

With respect to this clone: The CDR3 end is not reached by the read, which stops 3 residues before it; the germline J gene fills it in. This chain connects TRBV6-4 to TRBJ1-5, with D possibly TRBD1 on 5 matching bases. Per the germline V gene, CDR1 is MRHNA and CDR2 is SNTAGT. CDR3 length: 14 amino acids. V dropped 3 bases and J dropped 0 bases, with 6 bases sitting between them. CDR3 DNA, as far as it was read: TGTGCCAGCAGTGAAGGGGATAGCAATCAGCCC. Translated, it gives CASSEGDSNQP. The full-length CDR3 reads as CASSEGDSNQPQHF.